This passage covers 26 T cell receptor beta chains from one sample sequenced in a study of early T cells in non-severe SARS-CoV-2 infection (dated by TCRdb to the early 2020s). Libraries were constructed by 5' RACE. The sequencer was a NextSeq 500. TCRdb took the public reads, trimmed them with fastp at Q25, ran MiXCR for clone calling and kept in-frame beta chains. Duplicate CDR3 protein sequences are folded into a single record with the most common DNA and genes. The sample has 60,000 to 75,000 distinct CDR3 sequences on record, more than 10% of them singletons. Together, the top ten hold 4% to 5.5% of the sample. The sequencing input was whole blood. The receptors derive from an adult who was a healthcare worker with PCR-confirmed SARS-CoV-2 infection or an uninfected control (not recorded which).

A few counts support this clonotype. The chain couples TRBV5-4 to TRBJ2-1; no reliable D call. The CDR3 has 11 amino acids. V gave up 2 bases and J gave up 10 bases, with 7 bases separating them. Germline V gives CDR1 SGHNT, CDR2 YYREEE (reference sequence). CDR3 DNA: TGTGCCAGCAGCTTTTATTCAGAGCAGTTCTTC. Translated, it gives CASSFYSEQFF.

The CDR3 is CASGTLGQLYGYTF. In DNA, the CDR3 is TGTGCCAGTGGAACTTTGGGGCAGCTCTATGGCTACACCTTC. V is TRBV19 and J is TRBJ1-2, with D possibly TRBD1 on 5 matching bases. Germline CDR1 LNHDA, CDR2 SQIVND (reference sequence). The V end was cut by 8 bases, the J end by 4 bases, with 17 bases between. This CDR3 is 14 amino acids long. The entire variable domain, with the rest obtained from reference TRBV19 and TRBJ1-2, is as follows: DGGITQSPKYLFRKEGQNVTLSCEQNLNHDAMYWYRQDPGQGLRLIYYSQIVNDFQKGDIAEGYSVSREKKESFPLTVTSAQKNPTAFYLCASGTLGQLYGYTFGSGTRLTVV.

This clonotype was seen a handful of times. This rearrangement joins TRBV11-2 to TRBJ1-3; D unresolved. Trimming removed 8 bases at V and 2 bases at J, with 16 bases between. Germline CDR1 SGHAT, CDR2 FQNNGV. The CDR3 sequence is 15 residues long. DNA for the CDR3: TGTGCCAGCTTTCTCTCTGGCTTCACTGGAAACACCATATATTTT. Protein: CASFLSGFTGNTIYF.

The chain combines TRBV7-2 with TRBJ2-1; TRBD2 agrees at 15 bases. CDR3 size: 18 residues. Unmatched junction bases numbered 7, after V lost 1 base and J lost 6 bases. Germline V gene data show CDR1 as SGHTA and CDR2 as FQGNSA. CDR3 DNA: TGTGCCAGCAGCTTAGTGGGGACTAGCGGGGGGCGGACCAATGAGCAGTTCTTC. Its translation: CASSLVGTSGGRTNEQFF.

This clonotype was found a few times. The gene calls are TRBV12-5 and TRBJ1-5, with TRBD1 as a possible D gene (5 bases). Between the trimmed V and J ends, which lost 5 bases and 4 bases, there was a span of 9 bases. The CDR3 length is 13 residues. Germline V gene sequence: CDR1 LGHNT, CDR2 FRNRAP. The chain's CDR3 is CASGVQENQPQHF. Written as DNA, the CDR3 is TGTGCTAGTGGTGTACAGGAAAATCAGCCCCAGCATTTT. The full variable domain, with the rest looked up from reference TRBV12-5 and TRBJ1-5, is DARVTQTPRHKVTEMGQEVTMRCQPILGHNTVFWYRQTMMQGLELLAYFRNRAPLDDSGMPKDRFSAEMPDATLATLKIQPSEPRDSAVYFCASGVQENQPQHFGDGTRLSIL.

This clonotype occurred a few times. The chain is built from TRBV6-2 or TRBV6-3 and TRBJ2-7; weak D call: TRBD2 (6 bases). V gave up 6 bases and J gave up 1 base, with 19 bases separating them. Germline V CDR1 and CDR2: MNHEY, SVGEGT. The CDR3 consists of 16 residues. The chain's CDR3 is CASSRGTPFTSYEQYF. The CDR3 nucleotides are TGTGCCAGCAGCCGAGGGACTCCATTCACGTCCTACGAGCAGTACTTC.

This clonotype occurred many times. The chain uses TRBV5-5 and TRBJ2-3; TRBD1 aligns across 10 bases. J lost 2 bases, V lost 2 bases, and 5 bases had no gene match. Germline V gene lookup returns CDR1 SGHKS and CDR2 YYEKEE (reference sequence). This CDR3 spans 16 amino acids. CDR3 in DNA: TGTGCCAGCAGCTTACCTGGGACAGGGGCCACAGATACGCAGTATTTT. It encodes CASSLPGTGATDTQYF.

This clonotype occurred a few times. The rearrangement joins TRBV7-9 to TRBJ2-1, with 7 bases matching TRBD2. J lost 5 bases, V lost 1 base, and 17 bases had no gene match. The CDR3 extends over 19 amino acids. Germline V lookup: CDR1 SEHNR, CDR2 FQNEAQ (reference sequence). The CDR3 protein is CASSLGLITGRALDNEQFF. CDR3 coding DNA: TGTGCCAGCAGCTTAGGACTTATTACTGGGAGGGCCCTCGACAATGAGCAGTTCTTC. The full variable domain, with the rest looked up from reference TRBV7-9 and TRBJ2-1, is DTGVSQNPRHKITKRGQNVTFRCDPISEHNRLYWYRQTLGQGPEFLTYFQNEAQLEKSRLLSDRFSAERPKGSFSTLEIQRTEQGDSAMYLCASSLGLITGRALDNEQFFGPGTRLTVL.

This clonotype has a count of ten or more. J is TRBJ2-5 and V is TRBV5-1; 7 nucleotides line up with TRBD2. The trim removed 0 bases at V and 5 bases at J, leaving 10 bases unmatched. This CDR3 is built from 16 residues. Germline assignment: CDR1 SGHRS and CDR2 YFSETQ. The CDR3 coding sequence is TGCGCCAGCAGCTTGGTGGCTAGCGGCCTAAGTGAGACCCAGTACTTC. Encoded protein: CASSLVASGLSETQYF. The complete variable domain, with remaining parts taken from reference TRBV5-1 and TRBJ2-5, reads KAGVTQTPRYLIKTRGQQVTLSCSPISGHRSVSWYQQTPGQGLQFLFEYFSETQRNKGNFPGRFSGRQFSNSRSEMNVSTLELGDSALYLCASSLVASGLSETQYFGPGTRLLVL.

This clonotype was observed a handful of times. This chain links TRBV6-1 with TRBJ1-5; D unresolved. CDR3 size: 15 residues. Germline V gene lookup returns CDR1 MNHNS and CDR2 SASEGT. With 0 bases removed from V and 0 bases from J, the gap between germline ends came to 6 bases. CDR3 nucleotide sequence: TGTGCCAGCAGTGAAGCTCCCAGTAGCAATCAGCCCCAGCATTTT. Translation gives CASSEAPSSNQPQHF.

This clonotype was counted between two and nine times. CDR3 protein: CSASTEQGGLGVDGYTF. The CDR3 DNA sequence: TGCAGTGCCTCGACCGAGCAGGGGGGATTGGGTGTCGATGGCTACACCTTC. The chain has TRBV20-1 and TRBJ1-2, with 7 nucleotides matching TRBD1. V trimming: 6 bases; J trimming: 6 bases; junction bases outside the gene matches: 22. The CDR3 runs to 17 residues. CDR1 is DFQATT and CDR2 is SNEGSKA in the germline V gene (reference sequence).

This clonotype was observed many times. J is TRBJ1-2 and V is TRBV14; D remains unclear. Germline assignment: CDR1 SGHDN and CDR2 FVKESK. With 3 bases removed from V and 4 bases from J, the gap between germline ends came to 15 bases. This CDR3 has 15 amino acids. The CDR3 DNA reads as TGTGCCAGCAGCCACATTCCCGGGGAGGCCTATGGCTACACCTTC. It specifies CASSHIPGEAYGYTF.

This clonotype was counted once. Here the CDR3 reads CASSGTVEHYQPQHF. CDR3 coding DNA: TGTGCCAGCAGTGGGACAGTTGAACATTATCAGCCCCAGCATTTT. The chain carries TRBV12-3 or TRBV12-4 and TRBJ1-5, with TRBD1 identical over 7 bases. The J segment lost 5 bases and the V segment lost 5 bases, leaving 9 bases of the junction unmatched. The CDR3 runs to 15 residues.

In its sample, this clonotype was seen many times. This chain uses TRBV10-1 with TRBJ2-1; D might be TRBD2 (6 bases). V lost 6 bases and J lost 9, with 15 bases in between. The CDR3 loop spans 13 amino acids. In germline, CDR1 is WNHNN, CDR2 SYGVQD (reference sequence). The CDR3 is CASSEGGRTEQFF. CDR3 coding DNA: TGCGCCAGCAGCGAAGGAGGGCGCACTGAGCAGTTCTTC.

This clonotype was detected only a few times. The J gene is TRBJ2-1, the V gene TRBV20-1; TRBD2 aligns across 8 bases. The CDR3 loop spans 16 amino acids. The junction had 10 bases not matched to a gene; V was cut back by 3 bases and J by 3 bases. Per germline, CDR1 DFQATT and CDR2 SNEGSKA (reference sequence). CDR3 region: CSARRQWRGDYNEQFF. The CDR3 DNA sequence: TGCAGTGCTAGGAGGCAGTGGCGGGGGGACTACAATGAGCAGTTCTTC.

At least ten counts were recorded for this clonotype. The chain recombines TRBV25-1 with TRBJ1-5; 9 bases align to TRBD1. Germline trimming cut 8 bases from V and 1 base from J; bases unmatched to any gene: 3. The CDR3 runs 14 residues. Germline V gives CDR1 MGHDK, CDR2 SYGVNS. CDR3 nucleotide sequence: TGTGCCAGCGGACAGGGGATGAGCAATCAGCCCCAGCATTTT. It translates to CASGQGMSNQPQHF.

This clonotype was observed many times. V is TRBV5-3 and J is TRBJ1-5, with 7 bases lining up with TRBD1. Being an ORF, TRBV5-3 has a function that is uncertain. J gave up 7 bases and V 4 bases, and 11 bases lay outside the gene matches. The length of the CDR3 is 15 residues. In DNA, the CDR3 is TGTGCCAGAAGCCTAAGGGACAGTCCGGGGCAGCCCCAGCATTTT. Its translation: CARSLRDSPGQPQHF.

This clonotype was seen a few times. CDR3 in amino acids: CASSLGLADNEQFF. The CDR3 nucleotides are TGTGCCAGCAGCCTTGGACTAGCGGACAATGAGCAGTTCTTC. The V call is TRBV7-9, the J call TRBJ2-1; 10 nucleotides line up with TRBD2. J lost 5 bases, V lost 5 bases, and 3 bases had no gene match. Germline CDR1 and CDR2: SEHNR and FQNEAQ (reference sequence). CDR3 size: 14 residues. Filled out from reference TRBV7-9 and TRBJ2-1, the complete variable domain reads DTGVSQNPRHKITKRGQNVTFRCDPISEHNRLYWYRQTLGQGPEFLTYFQNEAQLEKSRLLSDRFSAERPKGSFSTLEIQRTEQGDSAMYLCASSLGLADNEQFFGPGTRLTVL.

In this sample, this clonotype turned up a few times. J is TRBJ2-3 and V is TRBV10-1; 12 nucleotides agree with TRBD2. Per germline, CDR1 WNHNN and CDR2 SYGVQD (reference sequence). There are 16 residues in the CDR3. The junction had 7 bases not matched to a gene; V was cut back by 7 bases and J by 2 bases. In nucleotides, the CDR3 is TGCGCCAGCATAAGAGGACTAGCGGGATACACAGATACGCAGTATTTT. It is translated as CASIRGLAGYTDTQYF.

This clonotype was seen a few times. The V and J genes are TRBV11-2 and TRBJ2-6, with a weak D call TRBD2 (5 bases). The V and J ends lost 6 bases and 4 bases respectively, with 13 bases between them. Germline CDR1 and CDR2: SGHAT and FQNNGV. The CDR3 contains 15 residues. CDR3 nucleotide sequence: TGTGCCAGCAGTCCTACCAGCGGAGGGGCCAACGTCCTGACTTTC. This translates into CASSPTSGGANVLTF.

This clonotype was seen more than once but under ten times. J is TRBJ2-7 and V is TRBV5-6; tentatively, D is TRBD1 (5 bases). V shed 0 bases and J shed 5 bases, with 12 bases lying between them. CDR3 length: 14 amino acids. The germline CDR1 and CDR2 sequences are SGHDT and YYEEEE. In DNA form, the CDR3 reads TGTGCCAGCAGCTTGGTACAGGCCAGGAACGAGCAGTACTTC. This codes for CASSLVQARNEQYF.

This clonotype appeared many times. CDR3 DNA: TGTGCCAGCAGCCCACTAGCGGGGGTTACCGGGGAGCTGTTTTTT. This encodes CASSPLAGVTGELFF. The rearrangement uses TRBV3-1 and TRBJ2-2; 11 nucleotides line up with TRBD2. With 4 bases clipped from V and 5 bases from J, the junction kept 3 bases outside the gene matches. Germline V gene data show CDR1 as LGHDT and CDR2 as YNNKEL (reference sequence). This CDR3 has 15 residues.

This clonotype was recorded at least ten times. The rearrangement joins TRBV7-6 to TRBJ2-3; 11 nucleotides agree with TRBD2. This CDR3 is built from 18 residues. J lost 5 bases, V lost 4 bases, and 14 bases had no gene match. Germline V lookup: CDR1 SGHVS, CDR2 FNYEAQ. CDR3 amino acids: CASSSVLAGATQGDTQYF. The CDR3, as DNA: TGTGCCAGCAGCTCCGTACTAGCGGGGGCCACCCAGGGAGATACGCAGTATTTT.

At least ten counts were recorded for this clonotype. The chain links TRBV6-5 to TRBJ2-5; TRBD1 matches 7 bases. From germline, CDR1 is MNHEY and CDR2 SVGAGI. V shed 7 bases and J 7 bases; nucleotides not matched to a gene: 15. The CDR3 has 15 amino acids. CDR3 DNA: TGTGCCAGCAAAGTTCCCAGGACAGGCGGCTGGACCCAGTACTTC. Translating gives CASKVPRTGGWTQYF.

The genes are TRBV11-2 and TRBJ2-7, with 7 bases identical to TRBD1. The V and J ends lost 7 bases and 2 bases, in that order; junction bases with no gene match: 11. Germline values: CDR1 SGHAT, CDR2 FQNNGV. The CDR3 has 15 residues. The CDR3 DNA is TGTGCCAGCACCCTCATGTCCCAGGGGGCCTACGAGCAGTACTTC. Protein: CASTLMSQGAYEQYF.

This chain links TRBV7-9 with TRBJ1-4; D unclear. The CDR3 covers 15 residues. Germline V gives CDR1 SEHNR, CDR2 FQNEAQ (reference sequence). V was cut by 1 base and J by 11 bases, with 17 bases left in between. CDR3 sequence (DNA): TGTGCCAGCAGCTTAGGGACGGGCCTAACCGAGAAACTGTTTTTT. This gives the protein CASSLGTGLTEKLFF.